The 2 T cell receptor beta chains presented below share a single source sample, sequenced in a study of blood T cell repertoires in COVID-19. Some clones are missing from TCRdb's copy, which holds only in-frame ones; the method was immunoSEQ multiplex PCR. The top ten hold approximately 4% of the sample, which has around 260,000 clones, around four fifths seen once. The sequenced sample was peripheral blood. The receptors were sampled from a man aged 55 to 69 with acute or convalescent COVID-19.

The chain has TRBV18 and TRBJ1-1; 7 bases match TRBD1. CDR1 KGHSH and CDR2 LQKENI come from the germline V gene. V dropped 7 bases and J dropped 2; count of bases not matched to a gene: 10. The CDR3 is 15 residues long. In DNA, the CDR3 is TGTGCCAGCTTTCCACAGGGGATAGAAAACACTGAAGCTTTCTTT. Residues: CASFPQGIENTEAFF. The full variable domain, completed using reference TRBV18 and TRBJ1-1, is NAGVMQNPRHLVRRRGQEARLRCSPMKGHSHVYWYRQLPEEGLKFMVYLQKENIIDESGMPKERFSAEFPKEGPSILRIQQVVRGDSAAYFCASFPQGIENTEAFFGQGTRLTVV.

The genes are TRBV5-6 and TRBJ2-3, with a weak D call TRBD2 (6 bases). The CDR3 runs 16 residues. Germline lookup yields CDR1 SGHDT and CDR2 YYEEEE. Trimming took off 0 bases at V and 0 bases at J, with 11 bases between the two ends. DNA for the CDR3: TGTGCCAGCAGCTTGGCCGCCGGGGGAAGCACAGATACGCAGTATTTT. Translating it yields CASSLAAGGSTDTQYF.